The 3 T cell receptor beta chains reported below all come from one sample, sequenced in a study of CD8 T cells in Susac syndrome. When the RNA was reverse transcribed, random hexamers were used with an input of 0.5 to 1 ug. TCRdb used MiXCR to reprocess the immunoSEQ multiplex PCR reads, holding one entry per CDR3 protein. The table includes hundreds of thousands of distinct CDR3 sequences, around 95% detected once. Sample: CD4+ T cells from PBMCs. Every receptor here comes from a human donor with multiple sclerosis.

This clonotype has a handful of counts. The chain's CDR3 is CATSGTTDTQYF. The DNA of the CDR3 is TGTGCCACCAGCGGGACAACAGATACGCAGTATTTT. The chain employs TRBV15 and TRBJ2-3; D may be TRBD1 (6 bases). There are 12 residues in the CDR3. Germline values: CDR1 LNHNV, CDR2 YYDKDF (reference sequence). The germline V and J ends were trimmed by 5 bases and 3 bases, with 6 bases remaining between them.

The chain links TRBV6-5 to TRBJ2-3; 8 bases are shared with TRBD1. The CDR3 covers 16 residues. CDR1 and CDR2 from the germline V gene are MNHEY and SVGAGI. Trimming removed 4 bases from V and 2 bases from J; junction bases left unmatched: 8. The CDR3 loop reads CASSSIRDRLTDTQYF. CDR3 DNA sequence: TGTGCCAGCAGTTCGATCCGGGACAGGCTCACAGATACGCAGTATTTT.

This sequence joins TRBV5-4 and TRBJ2-7; D remains unclear. Deletions cut 0 bases from V and 4 bases from J, with 11 bases between. Germline V gene lookup returns CDR1 SGHNT and CDR2 YYREEE (reference sequence). This CDR3 contains 14 residues. The CDR3, as DNA: TGTGCCAGCAGCTTGGAAGGACCGCTGTACGAGCAGTACTTC. Translated, it gives CASSLEGPLYEQYF.